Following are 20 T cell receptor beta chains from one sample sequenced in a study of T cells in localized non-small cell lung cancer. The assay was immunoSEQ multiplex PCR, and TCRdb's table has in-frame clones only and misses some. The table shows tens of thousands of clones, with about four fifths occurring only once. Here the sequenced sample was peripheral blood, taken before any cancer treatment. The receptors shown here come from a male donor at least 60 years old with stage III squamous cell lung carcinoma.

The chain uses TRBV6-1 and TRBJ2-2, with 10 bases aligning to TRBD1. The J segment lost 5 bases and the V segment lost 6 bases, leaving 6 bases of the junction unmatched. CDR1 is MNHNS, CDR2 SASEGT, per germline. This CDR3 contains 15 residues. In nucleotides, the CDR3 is TGTGCCAGCAGCCCCGGGACAGGGGTGACCGGGGAGCTGTTTTTT. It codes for CASSPGTGVTGELFF.

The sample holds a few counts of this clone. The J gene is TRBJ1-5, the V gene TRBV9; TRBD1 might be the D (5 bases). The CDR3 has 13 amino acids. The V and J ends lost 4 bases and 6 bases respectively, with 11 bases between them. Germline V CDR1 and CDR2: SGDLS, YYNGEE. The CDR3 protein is CASSPAQGQPQHF. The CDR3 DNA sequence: TGTGCCAGCAGCCCGGCCCAGGGTCAGCCCCAGCATTTT.

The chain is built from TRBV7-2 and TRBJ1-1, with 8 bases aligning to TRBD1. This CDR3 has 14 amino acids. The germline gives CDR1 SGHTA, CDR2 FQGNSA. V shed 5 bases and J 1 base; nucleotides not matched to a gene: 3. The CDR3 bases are TGTGCCAGCAGCAAAGACAGGGGGAACACTGAAGCTTTCTTT. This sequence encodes CASSKDRGNTEAFF.

In nucleotides, the CDR3 is TGTGCGTCAGGGGGGGGCAATCAGCCCCAGCATTTT. Translated: CASGGGNQPQHF. This chain joins TRBV19 and TRBJ1-5, with 7 bases identical to TRBD1. The germline V gene has CDR1 LNHDA and CDR2 SQIVND (reference sequence). The CDR3 totals 12 residues.

The CDR3 coding sequence is TGTGCCAGCAGCTTATCGGTCAGGACTGAAAAACTGTTTTTT. As protein: CASSLSVRTEKLFF. The chain joins TRBV7-9 to TRBJ1-4; D gene unclear. The V gene's germline CDR1 is SEHNR and CDR2 FQNEAQ (reference sequence). The CDR3 is 14 residues long. The V end lost 2 bases, the J end lost 7 bases, and 11 bases lay between the germline ends.

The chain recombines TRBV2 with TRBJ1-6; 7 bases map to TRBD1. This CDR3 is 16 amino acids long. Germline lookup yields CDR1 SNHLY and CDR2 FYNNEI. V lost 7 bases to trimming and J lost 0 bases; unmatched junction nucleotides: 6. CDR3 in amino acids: CASTADRDSYNSPLHF. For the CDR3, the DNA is TGTGCCAGCACCGCCGACAGGGACTCCTATAATTCACCCCTCCACTTT.

The CDR3 is CASTWGQRNNSPLHF. The CDR3 DNA is TGTGCCAGCACCTGGGGACAACGAAATAATTCACCCCTCCACTTT. This rearrangement joins TRBV27 to TRBJ1-6; weak D call: TRBD1 (6 bases). Trimming stripped 7 bases from V and 5 bases from J, with 15 bases between. The CDR3 spans 15 residues. Germline V CDR1 and CDR2: MNHEY, SMNVEV (reference sequence).

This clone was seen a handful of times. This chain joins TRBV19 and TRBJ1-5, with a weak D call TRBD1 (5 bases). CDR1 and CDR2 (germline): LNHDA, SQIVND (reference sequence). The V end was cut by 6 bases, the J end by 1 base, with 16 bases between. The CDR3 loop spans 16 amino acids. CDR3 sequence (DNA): TGTGCCAGTAGCCCGGGTCCAGGGCGGAGCAATCAGCCCCAGCATTTT. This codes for CASSPGPGRSNQPQHF.

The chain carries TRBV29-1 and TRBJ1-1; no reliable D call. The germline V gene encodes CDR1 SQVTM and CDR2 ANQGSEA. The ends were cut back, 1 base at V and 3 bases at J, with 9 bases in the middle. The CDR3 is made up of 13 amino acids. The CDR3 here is CSVEVTRDTEAFF. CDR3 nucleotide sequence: TGCAGCGTTGAAGTAACGAGGGACACTGAAGCTTTCTTT.

The DNA of the CDR3 is TGCAGTGCTAGAGAAGGAGGGCCCCAGCATTTT. This codes for CSAREGGPQHF. J is TRBJ1-5 and V is TRBV20-1; D is unclear. Trimming pared 0 bases from V and 9 bases from J, leaving 6 bases between. This CDR3 is built from 11 residues. Germline CDR1 DFQATT, CDR2 SNEGSKA (reference sequence).

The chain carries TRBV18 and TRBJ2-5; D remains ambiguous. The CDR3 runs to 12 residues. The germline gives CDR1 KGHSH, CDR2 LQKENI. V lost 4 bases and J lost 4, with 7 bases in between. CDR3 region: CASSREGETQYF. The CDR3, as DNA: TGTGCCAGCTCACGGGAAGGAGAGACCCAGTACTTC.

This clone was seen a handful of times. The CDR3 DNA sequence: TGTGCCAGCAGCGGCTTGGGGGAAGATGAAAAACTGTTTTTT. The encoded protein is CASSGLGEDEKLFF. V usage is TRBV5-6 and J usage is TRBJ1-4; D possibly corresponds to TRBD1 (5 bases). The germline V gene encodes CDR1 SGHDT and CDR2 YYEEEE. V dropped 4 bases and J dropped 6 bases, with 13 bases sitting between them. This CDR3 has 14 amino acids.

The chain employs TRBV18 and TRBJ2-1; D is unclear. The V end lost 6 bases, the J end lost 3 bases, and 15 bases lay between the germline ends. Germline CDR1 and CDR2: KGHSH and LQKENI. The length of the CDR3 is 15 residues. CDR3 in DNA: TGTGCCAGCTCCTCAAAGGCTGGAAACTACAATGAGCAGTTCTTC. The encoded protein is CASSSKAGNYNEQFF.

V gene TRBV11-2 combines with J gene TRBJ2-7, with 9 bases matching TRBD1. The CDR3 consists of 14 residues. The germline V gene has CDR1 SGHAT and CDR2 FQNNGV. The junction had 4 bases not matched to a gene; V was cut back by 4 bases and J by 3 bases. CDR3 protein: CASSSGTGHYEQYF. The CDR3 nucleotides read TGTGCCAGCAGCTCTGGGACAGGGCACTACGAGCAGTACTTC.

The CDR3 loop is CASSIDLGGRYQPQHF. For the CDR3, the DNA is TGTGCCAGTAGTATAGACCTGGGGGGTAGGTATCAGCCCCAGCATTTT. The rearrangement joins TRBV19 to TRBJ1-5; a possible D gene is TRBD1 (5 bases). Trimming cost V 0 bases and J 5 bases, with 14 bases left between them. Germline CDR1 LNHDA, CDR2 SQIVND (reference sequence). The CDR3 is 16 amino acids. Variable domain in full (rest from reference TRBV19 and TRBJ1-5): DGGITQSPKYLFRKEGQNVTLSCEQNLNHDAMYWYRQDPGQGLRLIYYSQIVNDFQKGDIAEGYSVSREKKESFPLTVTSAQKNPTAFYLCASSIDLGGRYQPQHFGDGTRLSIL.

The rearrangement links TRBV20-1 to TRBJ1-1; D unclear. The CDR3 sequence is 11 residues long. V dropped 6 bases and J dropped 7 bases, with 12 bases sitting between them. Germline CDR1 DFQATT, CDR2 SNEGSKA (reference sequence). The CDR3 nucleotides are TGCAGTGCCCGCACCCGGGGTGAAGCTTTCTTT. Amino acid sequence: CSARTRGEAFF.

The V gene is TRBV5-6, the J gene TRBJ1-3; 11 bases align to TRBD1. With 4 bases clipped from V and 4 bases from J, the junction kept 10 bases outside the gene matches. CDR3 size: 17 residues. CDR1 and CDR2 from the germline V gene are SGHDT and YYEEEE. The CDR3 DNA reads TGTGCCAGCAGCCTCTCCGGGACAGGGGGTACCGGAAACACCATATATTTT. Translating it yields CASSLSGTGGTGNTIYF.

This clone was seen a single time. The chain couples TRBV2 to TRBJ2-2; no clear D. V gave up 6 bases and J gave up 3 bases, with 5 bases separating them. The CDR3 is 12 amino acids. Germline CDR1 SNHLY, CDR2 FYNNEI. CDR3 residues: CASRTDTGELFF. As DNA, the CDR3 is TGTGCCAGCAGGACGGACACCGGGGAGCTGTTTTTT.

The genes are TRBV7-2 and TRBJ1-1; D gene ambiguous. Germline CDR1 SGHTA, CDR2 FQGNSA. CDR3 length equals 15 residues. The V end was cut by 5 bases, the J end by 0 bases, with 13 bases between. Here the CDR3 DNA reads TGTGCCAGCAGCCCCCGACGGAGCATGAACACTGAAGCTTTCTTT. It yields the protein CASSPRRSMNTEAFF.

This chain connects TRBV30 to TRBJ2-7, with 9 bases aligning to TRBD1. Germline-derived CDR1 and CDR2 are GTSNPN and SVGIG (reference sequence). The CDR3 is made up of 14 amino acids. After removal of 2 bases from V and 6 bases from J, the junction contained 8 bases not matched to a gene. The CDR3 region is CAWSWGQGDREQYF. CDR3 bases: TGTGCCTGGAGTTGGGGACAGGGTGATCGCGAGCAGTACTTC.